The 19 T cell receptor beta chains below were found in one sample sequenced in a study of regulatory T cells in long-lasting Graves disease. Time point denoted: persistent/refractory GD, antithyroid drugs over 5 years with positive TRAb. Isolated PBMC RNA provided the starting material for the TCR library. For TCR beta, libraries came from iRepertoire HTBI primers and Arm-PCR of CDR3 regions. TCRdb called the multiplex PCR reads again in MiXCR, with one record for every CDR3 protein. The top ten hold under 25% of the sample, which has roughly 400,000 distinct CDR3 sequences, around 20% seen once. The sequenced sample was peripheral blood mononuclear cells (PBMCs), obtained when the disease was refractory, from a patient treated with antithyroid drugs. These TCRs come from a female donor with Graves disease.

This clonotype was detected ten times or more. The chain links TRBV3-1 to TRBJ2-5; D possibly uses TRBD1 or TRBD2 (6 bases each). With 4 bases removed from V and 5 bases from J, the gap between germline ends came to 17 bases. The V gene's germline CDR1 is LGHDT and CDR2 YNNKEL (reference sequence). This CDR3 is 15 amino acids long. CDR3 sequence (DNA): TGTGCCAGCAGCCCCGTTCTGGGGGGCGGGGAGACCCAGTACTTC. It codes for CASSPVLGGGETQYF.

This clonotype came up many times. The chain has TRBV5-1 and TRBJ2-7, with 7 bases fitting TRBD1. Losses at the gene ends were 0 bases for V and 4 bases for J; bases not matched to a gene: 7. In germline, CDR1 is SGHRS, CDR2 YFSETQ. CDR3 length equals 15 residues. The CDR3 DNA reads TGCGCCAGCAGCTTGGCCGGGACAGCTTTATACGAGCAGTACTTC. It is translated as CASSLAGTALYEQYF.

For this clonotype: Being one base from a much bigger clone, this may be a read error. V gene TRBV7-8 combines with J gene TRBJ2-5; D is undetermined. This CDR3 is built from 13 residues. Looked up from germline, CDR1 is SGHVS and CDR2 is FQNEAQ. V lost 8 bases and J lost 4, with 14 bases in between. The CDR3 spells CASGKRVGETQYF. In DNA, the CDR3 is TGTGCCAGCGGAAAACGGGTGGGAGAGACCCAGTACTTC.

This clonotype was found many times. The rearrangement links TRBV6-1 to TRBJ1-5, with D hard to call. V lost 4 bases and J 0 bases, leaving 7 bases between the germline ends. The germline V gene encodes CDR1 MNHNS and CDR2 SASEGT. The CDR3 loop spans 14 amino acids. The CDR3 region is CASSAFYSNQPQHF. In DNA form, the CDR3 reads TGTGCCAGCAGTGCGTTTTATAGCAATCAGCCCCAGCATTTT.

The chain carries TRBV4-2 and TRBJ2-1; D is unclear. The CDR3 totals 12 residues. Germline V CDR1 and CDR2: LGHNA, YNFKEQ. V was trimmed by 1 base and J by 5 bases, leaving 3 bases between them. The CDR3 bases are TGTGCCAGCAGCCAAGCTAACAATGAGCAGTTCTTC. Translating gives CASSQANNEQFF.

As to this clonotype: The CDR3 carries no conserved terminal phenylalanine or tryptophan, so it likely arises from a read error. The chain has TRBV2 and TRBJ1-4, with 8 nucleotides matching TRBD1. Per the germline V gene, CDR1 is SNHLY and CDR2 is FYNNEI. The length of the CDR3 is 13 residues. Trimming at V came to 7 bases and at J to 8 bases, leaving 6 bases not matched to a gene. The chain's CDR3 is CASTNRGDEKLFS. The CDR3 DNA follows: TGTGCCAGCACAAACAGGGGGGACGAAAAACTGTTTTCT.

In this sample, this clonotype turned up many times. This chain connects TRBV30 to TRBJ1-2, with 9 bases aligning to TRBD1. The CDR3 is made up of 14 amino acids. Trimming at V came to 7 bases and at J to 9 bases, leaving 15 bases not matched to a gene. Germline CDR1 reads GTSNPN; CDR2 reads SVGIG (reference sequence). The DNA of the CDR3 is TGTGCCTCTGGCCCGGGACAGGGTTTCATGCGCTACACCTTC. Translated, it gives CASGPGQGFMRYTF.

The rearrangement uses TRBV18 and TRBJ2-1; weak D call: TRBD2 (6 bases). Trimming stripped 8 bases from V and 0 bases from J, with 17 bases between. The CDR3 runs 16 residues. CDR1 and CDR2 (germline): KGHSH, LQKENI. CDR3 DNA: TGTGCCAGCACCTCAAAAACGACTAGCTCCTACAATGAGCAGTTCTTC. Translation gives CASTSKTTSSYNEQFF.

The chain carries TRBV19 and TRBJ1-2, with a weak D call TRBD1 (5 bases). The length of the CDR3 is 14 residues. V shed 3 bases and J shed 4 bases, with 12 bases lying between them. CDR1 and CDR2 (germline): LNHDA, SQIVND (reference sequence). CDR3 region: CASSIADSSYGYTF. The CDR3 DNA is TGTGCCAGTAGTATTGCTGACAGCTCCTATGGCTACACCTTC.

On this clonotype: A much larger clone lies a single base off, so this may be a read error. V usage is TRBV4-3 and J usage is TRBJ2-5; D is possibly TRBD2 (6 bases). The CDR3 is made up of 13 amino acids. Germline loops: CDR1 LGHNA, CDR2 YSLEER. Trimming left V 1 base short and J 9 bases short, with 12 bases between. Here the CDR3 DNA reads TGCGCCAGCAGCCAAGCGTGGGGGGAGGCCCAGTACTTC. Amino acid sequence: CASSQAWGEAQYF.

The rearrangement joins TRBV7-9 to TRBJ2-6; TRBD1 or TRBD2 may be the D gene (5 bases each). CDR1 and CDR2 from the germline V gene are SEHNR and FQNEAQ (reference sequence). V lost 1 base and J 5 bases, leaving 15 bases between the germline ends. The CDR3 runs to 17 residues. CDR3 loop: CASSLGGTEFRANVLTF. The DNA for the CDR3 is TGTGCCAGCAGCTTAGGGGGGACGGAGTTTCGGGCCAACGTCCTGACTTTC.

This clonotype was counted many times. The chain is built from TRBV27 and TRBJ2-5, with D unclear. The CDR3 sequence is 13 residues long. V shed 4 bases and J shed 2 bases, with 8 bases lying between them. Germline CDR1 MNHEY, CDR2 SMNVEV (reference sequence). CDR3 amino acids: CASSSAGQETQYF. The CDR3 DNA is TGTGCCAGCAGTTCGGCAGGTCAAGAGACCCAGTACTTC.

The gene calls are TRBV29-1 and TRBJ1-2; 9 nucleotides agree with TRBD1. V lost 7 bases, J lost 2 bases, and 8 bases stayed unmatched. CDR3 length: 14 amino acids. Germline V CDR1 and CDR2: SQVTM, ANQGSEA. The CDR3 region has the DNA TGCAGCGCAGGAGCCGGGACAGGGAACTATGGCTACACCTTC. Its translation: CSAGAGTGNYGYTF.

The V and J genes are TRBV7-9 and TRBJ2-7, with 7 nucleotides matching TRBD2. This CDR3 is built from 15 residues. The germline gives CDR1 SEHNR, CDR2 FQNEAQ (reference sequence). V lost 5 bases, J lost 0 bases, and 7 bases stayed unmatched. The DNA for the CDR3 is TGTGCCAGCAGCGAAAGCGGGGTGAGCTCCTACGAGCAGTACTTC. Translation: CASSESGVSSYEQYF.

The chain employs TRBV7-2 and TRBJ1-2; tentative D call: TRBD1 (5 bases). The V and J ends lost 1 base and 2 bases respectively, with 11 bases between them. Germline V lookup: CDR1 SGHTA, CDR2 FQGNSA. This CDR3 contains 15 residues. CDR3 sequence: CASSLDGGINYGYTF. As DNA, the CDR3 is TGTGCCAGCAGCTTAGACGGGGGGATCAACTATGGCTACACCTTC.

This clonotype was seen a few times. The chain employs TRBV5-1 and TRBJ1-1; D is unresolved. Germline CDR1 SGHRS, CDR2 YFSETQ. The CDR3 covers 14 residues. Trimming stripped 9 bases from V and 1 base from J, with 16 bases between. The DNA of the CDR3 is TGCGCCACCACCCCTGGGCCCTCGAACACTGAAGCTTTCTTT. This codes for CATTPGPSNTEAFF.

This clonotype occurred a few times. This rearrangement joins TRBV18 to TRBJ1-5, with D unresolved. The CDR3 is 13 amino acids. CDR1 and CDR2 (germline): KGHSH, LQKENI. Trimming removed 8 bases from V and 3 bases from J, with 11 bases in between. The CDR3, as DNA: TGTGCCAGCAACCTTGTTTCCAATCAGCCCCAGCATTTT. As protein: CASNLVSNQPQHF.

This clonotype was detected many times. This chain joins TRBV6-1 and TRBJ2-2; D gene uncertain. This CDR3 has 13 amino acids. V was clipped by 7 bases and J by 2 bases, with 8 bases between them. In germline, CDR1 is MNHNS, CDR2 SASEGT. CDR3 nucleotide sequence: TGTGCCAGCACTGATTTTAACACCGGGGAGCTGTTTTTT. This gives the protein CASTDFNTGELFF.

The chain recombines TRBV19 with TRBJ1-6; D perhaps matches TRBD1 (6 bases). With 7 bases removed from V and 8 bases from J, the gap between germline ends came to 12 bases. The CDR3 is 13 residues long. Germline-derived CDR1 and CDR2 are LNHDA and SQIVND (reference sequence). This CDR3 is CASKQGRDSPLHF. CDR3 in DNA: TGTGCCAGTAAACAGGGCAGGGATTCACCCCTCCACTTT.